Following are 5 T cell receptor beta chains from one sample sequenced in a study of blood T cell repertoires in COVID-19. The table came from immunoSEQ multiplex PCR; TCRdb's copy has only in-frame clones and leaves some out. The sample has about 300,000 clones, 65% to 90% seen once. What was sequenced was PBMCs or T cells enriched from blood (not recorded which). The receptors originated from a woman aged 18 to 35 who had recovered from COVID-19.

This clone was seen a single time. The genes are TRBV7-9 and TRBJ2-3; 8 bases line up with TRBD2. CDR3 length: 17 residues. The ends lost 1 base at V and 0 bases at J; junction bases unmatched: 6. Germline CDR1 SEHNR, CDR2 FQNEAQ (reference sequence). The CDR3 loop is CASSLGWAGGSTDTQYF. The CDR3 nucleotides read TGTGCCAGCAGCTTAGGTTGGGCGGGAGGAAGCACAGATACGCAGTATTTT.

This clone was seen only a few times. The CDR3 bases are TGTGCCAGCAGCTTAGGTCCCCCATCGGGCACAGATACGCAGTATTTT. Its translation: CASSLGPPSGTDTQYF. The V and J genes are TRBV7-3 and TRBJ2-3; D ambiguous. This CDR3 spans 16 amino acids. V lost 2 bases and J 1 base, leaving 13 bases between the germline ends. From germline, CDR1 is SGHTA and CDR2 FQGTGA. The full variable domain, completed using reference TRBV7-3 and TRBJ2-3, is GAGVSQTPSNKVTEKGKYVELRCDPISGHTALYWYRQSLGQGPEFLIYFQGTGAADDSGLPNDRFFAVRPEGSVSTLKIQRTERGDSAVYLCASSLGPPSGTDTQYFGPGTRLTVL.

The chain carries TRBV3-1 (or the pseudogene TRBV3-2) and TRBJ2-7; D uncertain. Germline V gene sequence: CDR1 LGHDT, CDR2 YNNKEL (reference sequence). The CDR3 is 13 amino acids. Between the trimmed V and J ends, which lost 0 bases and 3 bases, there was a span of 6 bases. CDR3: CASSQDLGYEQYF. The DNA for the CDR3 is TGTGCCAGCAGCCAAGACCTAGGCTACGAGCAGTACTTC.

This chain joins TRBV11-2 and TRBJ2-4, with a weak D call TRBD2 (5 bases). The germline V gene has CDR1 SGHAT and CDR2 FQNNGV. Trimming took 6 bases from V and 5 from J, leaving 17 bases between them. This CDR3 is built from 15 residues. The CDR3 loop is CASSRLPAEENIQYF. The CDR3 DNA follows: TGTGCCAGCAGTAGACTCCCTGCGGAGGAAAACATTCAGTACTTC.

This clone was observed once. V gene TRBV5-1 combines with J gene TRBJ1-4, with D unresolved. The CDR3 spans 15 residues. Germline assignment: CDR1 SGHRS and CDR2 YFSETQ. V lost 4 bases and J lost 7, with 17 bases in between. CDR3 region: CASSRGWREFEKLFF. The CDR3, as DNA: TGCGCCAGCAGCCGGGGATGGAGGGAGTTTGAAAAACTGTTTTTT. Complete variable domain (other parts from reference TRBV5-1 and TRBJ1-4): KAGVTQTPRYLIKTRGQQVTLSCSPISGHRSVSWYQQTPGQGLQFLFEYFSETQRNKGNFPGRFSGRQFSNSRSEMNVSTLELGDSALYLCASSRGWREFEKLFFGSGTQLSVL.